The T cell receptor beta chain under discussion was sequenced for a study of T cells in Graves' hyperthyroidism and ophthalmopathy. Cells are PBMCs isolated from around 9.4 ml of fresh blood. What was amplified from RNA transcripts were TCR beta CDR3 regions. HTBI primers were the set used in a first-round RT-PCR of the TCR CDR3. A single record per CDR3 protein comes from TCRdb applying MiXCR to the multiplex PCR reads. The sample includes 300,000 to 450,000 distinct CDR3 sequences, about 14% of them seen just once. Per germline, CDR1 SGDLS and CDR2 YYNGEE. CDR3 length: 14 residues. J was trimmed by 3 bases and V by 0 bases; bases with no gene match: 2. This clonotype was recorded at least ten times. Its antigen is not identified. Study-wide findings and caveats: Researchers report that a 13 V-J model separated ophthalmopathy from stable hyperthyroidism. Peripheral blood also featured most of the thyroid clonotypes expanded above 0.001.

What was sequenced was blood. This clonotype originated in a woman in her thirties with Graves' ophthalmopathy. The chain links TRBV9 to TRBJ2-7; 8 bases align to TRBD2. The CDR3: CASSVDSGVYEQYF. The CDR3 DNA follows: TGTGCCAGCAGCGTAGATAGCGGGGTCTACGAGCAGTACTTC.